Given below is one T cell receptor (beta chain) in context. The antigen is undetermined. V shed 0 bases and J 3 bases; nucleotides not matched to a gene: 11. The CDR3 consists of 17 residues. The germline V gene has CDR1 LGHNA and CDR2 YSLEER. These data originate in a study of shared clonotypes between healthy human individuals. Study-wide results and caveats: Naive subsets generally had larger estimated richness than memory subsets. Sequencing of the sorted subsets was shown by rarefaction to be incomplete despite large depth.

Profiling relied on immunoSEQ multiplex PCR, and the TCRdb table lists in-frame clones only, not all of them. Of about 690,000 clones listed, about 90% are singletons. The material sequenced was memory CD8+ T cells from PBMCs. Specified subset: CD45RO+ cells pooled with CCR7-negative TemRA cells. The receptor was isolated from a young man in good health. Some clones in this sample may be carry-over from other donors' samples. V gene TRBV4-3 combines with J gene TRBJ2-7; 7 bases align to TRBD1. The CDR3 sequence: CASSQERDRVSYYEQYF. CDR3 nucleotides: TGCGCCAGCAGCCAAGAGCGAGACAGGGTTTCGTACTACGAGCAGTACTTC.